Listed here are 4 T cell receptor beta chains from one sample, sequenced in a study of regulatory T cells in long-lasting Graves disease. Noted time point: persistent/refractory GD, antithyroid drugs over 5 years with positive TRAb. The TCR library was made from RNA that had been extracted from PBMCs in TRIzol. For TCR beta, libraries came from iRepertoire HTBI primers and Arm-PCR of CDR3 regions. TCRdb called the multiplex PCR reads again in MiXCR, with one record for every CDR3 protein. The profile shows around 460,000 distinct CDR3 sequences, roughly 23% of them singletons. The sequences come from peripheral blood mononuclear cells (PBMCs), collected when the disease was refractory, from a patient treated with antithyroid drugs. The source is a female donor with Graves disease.

This clonotype was observed many times. The rearrangement joins TRBV3-1 to TRBJ2-5; 12 bases line up with TRBD2. V shed 10 bases, J shed 3 bases, and the junction held 6 bases outside the gene matches. Germline V lookup: CDR1 LGHDT, CDR2 YNNKEL (reference sequence). CDR3 length equals 14 residues. DNA of the CDR3: TGTGCCACAGGTCGACTAGCGGGAGAAGAGACCCAGTACTTC. As protein: CATGRLAGEETQYF.

This clonotype was picked up many times. The chain employs TRBV3-1 and TRBJ1-1, with D unclear. Trimming removed 1 base from V and 5 bases from J, with 8 bases in between. This CDR3 is built from 13 residues. The germline gives CDR1 LGHDT, CDR2 YNNKEL (reference sequence). Here the CDR3 DNA reads TGTGCCAGCAGCCAAGTTGGAGGGACTGAAGCTTTCTTT. Encoded protein: CASSQVGGTEAFF. Combining the CDR3 with reference TRBV3-1 and TRBJ1-1 gives the whole variable domain DTAVSQTPKYLVTQMGNDKSIKCEQNLGHDTMYWYKQDSKKFLKIMFSYNNKELIINETVPNRFSPKSPDKAHLNLHINSLELGDSAVYFCASSQVGGTEAFFGQGTRLTVV.

The V gene is TRBV29-1, the J gene TRBJ1-1; no definite D call. Per the germline V gene, CDR1 is SQVTM and CDR2 is ANQGSEA. The CDR3 totals 10 residues. V gave up 7 bases and J gave up 6 bases, with 9 bases separating them. In DNA form, the CDR3 reads TGCAGCGGGCTAGAGTCTGAAGCTTTCTTT. Protein sequence: CSGLESEAFF.

This clonotype came up many times. This chain links TRBV20-1 with TRBJ1-1; tentative D call: TRBD1 (6 bases). V was cut by 0 bases and J by 1 base, with 9 bases left in between. The CDR3 has 14 amino acids. Germline V gene lookup returns CDR1 DFQATT and CDR2 SNEGSKA (reference sequence). Here the CDR3 reads CSAREGGRNTEAFF. The CDR3 DNA reads TGCAGTGCTAGAGAAGGGGGTAGGAACACTGAAGCTTTCTTT.